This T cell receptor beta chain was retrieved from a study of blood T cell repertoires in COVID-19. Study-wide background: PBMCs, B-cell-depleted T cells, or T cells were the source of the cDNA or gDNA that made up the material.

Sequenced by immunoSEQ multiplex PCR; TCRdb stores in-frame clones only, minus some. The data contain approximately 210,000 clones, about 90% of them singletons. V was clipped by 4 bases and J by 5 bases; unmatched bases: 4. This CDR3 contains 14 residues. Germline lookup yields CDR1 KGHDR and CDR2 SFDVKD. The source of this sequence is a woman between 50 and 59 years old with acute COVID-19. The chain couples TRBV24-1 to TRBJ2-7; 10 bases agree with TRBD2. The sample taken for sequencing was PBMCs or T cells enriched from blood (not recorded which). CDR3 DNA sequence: TGTGCCACCAGTGACCCTAGCGGGAGTGACGAGCAGTACTTC. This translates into CATSDPSGSDEQYF.